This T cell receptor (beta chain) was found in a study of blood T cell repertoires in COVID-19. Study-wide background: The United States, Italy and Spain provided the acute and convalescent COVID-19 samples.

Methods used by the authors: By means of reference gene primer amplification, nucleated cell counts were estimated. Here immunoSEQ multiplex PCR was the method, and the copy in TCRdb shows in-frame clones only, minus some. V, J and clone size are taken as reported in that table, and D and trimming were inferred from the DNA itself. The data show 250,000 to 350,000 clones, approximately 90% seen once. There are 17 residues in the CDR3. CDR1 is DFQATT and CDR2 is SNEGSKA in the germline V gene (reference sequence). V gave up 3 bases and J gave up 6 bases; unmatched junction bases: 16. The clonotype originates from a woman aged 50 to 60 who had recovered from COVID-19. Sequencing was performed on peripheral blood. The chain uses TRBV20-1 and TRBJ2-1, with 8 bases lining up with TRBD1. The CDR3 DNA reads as TGCAGTGCTAGTGCAGGGGGCAGCGAGCGGGCTTTCAATGAGCAGTTCTTC. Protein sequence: CSASAGGSERAFNEQFF.